This T cell receptor (beta chain) was recorded in a study of T cells in Graves' hyperthyroidism and ophthalmopathy. General study findings and limits: Before onset, ophthalmopathy was predicted by the model a median around 6.5 months earlier.

Worth noting for this clonotype: As yet, its antigen is unknown.

TCR beta CDR3 regions were amplified from RNA transcripts. An initial round of RT-PCR targeting the TCR CDR3 relied on the HTBI primer set. TCRdb processed the multiplex PCR reads anew with MiXCR; each CDR3 protein has one entry. The table has a few hundred thousand distinct CDR3 sequences, about half seen once. From germline, CDR1 is SNHLY and CDR2 FYNNEI. CDR3 length: 14 residues. V lost 6 bases and J 1 base, leaving 12 bases between the germline ends. This TCR derives from a woman under 30 with Graves' hyperthyroidism. Sequencing was performed on peripheral blood or thyroid tissue (not recorded which). The chain links TRBV2 to TRBJ1-1; the D gene is possibly TRBD1 (5 bases). CDR3: CASRAPGGNTEAFF. CDR3 DNA: TGTGCCAGCAGGGCCCCCGGGGGGAACACTGAAGCTTTCTTT.